This TCR beta chain is drawn from a study of blood T cell repertoires in COVID-19. Overall study: COVID-19 samples from acute and convalescent phases originated in the United States, Italy and Spain. In each case, the material was cDNA or gDNA derived from T cells, B-cell-depleted T cells, or PBMCs.

Trimming shortened V by 5 bases and J by 2 bases, and 12 bases separated the two germline ends. The V gene's germline CDR1 is LNHNV and CDR2 YYDKDF (reference sequence). This CDR3 spans 14 amino acids. In the original processing: Reference gene primer amplification gave estimated nucleated cell counts. Here immunoSEQ multiplex PCR was the method, and the copy in TCRdb shows in-frame clones only, minus some. Clone size and V and J calls were adopted from that table, with D and trimming inferred from the DNA. Altogether 290,000 or so clones are present, approximately 85% being singletons, with the ten largest covering 5.1%.

The receptor's source is a man aged 45-65 years with active or convalescent COVID-19. J is TRBJ1-1 and V is TRBV15; D gene uncertain. Specimen: peripheral blood. CDR3 sequence reads: CATSPGLKNTEAFF. In DNA form, the CDR3 reads TGTGCCACCAGCCCCGGACTCAAAAACACTGAAGCTTTCTTT.